The 28 T cell receptor beta chains below all came from one sample that was sequenced in a study of T cell clusters in autoimmune cytopenias. TRB was amplified from around 250 ng of peripheral blood genomic DNA per sample. One tube held mixed TRB-A and TRB-B primer pools for touch-down PCR. TCRdb re-called the multiplex PCR reads; one entry per CDR3 protein, DNA not given. Here the sample table reports nearly 5,000 distinct CDR3 sequences. These records were also assigned to another study, of T cell repertoires in aging, cancer and after chemotherapy.

The material sequenced was peripheral blood. These receptors all stem from a human donor with chronic lymphocytic leukemia. The donor label of this sample is uncertain.

By frequency, this clonotype is medium-sized. CDR3 protein: CASSPRGYEQYF. The chain links TRBV11-3 to TRBJ2-7; checking the TCRdb D call of TRBD2 is not possible without DNA. Per the germline V gene, CDR1 is SGHNT and CDR2 is YENEEA. This CDR3 spans 12 amino acids.

The rearrangement links TRBV27 to TRBJ1-1; TCRdb gives TRBD1 as the D gene, but with no DNA this cannot be confirmed. CDR1 and CDR2 from the germline V gene are MNHEY and SMNVEV (reference sequence). The CDR3 has 13 amino acids. The CDR3 spells CASQGWRHVLAFF.

The chain carries TRBV18 and TRBJ2-5; TCRdb outputs TRBD2, but without DNA this stays unchecked. Germline assignment: CDR1 KGHSH and CDR2 LQKENI. CDR3 length equals 15 residues. This CDR3 reads CASSDTGTSVETQYF.

Frequency places this clonotype as medium-sized. The J gene is TRBJ2-6, the V gene TRBV11-3; TCRdb reports TRBD2, a call that lacks DNA to check it against. Germline CDR1 SGHNT, CDR2 YENEEA. This CDR3 has 17 amino acids. CDR3 residues: CASSLPRALSGANVLTF. Full variable domain (missing parts from reference TRBV11-3 and TRBJ2-6): EAGVVQSPRYKIIEKKQPVAFWCNPISGHNTLYWYLQNLGQGPELLIRYENEEAVDDSQLPKDRFSAERLKGVDSTLKIQPAELGDSAVYLCASSLPRALSGANVLTFGAGSRLTVL.

V usage is TRBV6-2 or TRBV6-3 and J usage is TRBJ1-1. CDR3 length: 15 amino acids. CDR1 and CDR2 from the germline V gene are MNHEY and SVGEGT. The CDR3 sequence is CASSYTGDLYTEAFF.

The rearrangement links TRBV6-1 to TRBJ1-4; TCRdb returns TRBD1, unconfirmable since there is no DNA. Looked up from germline, CDR1 is MNHNS and CDR2 is SASEGT. CDR3 length: 16 amino acids. The CDR3 loop reads CASREDRVATNEKLFF.

According to its frequency, this clonotype is medium-sized. The J gene is TRBJ2-5, the V gene TRBV18; the TCRdb D gene call, TRBD1, has no DNA to confirm it. This CDR3 region has 14 residues. CDR1 is KGHSH and CDR2 is LQKENI in the germline V gene. The CDR3 loop is CASSPTTVSETQYF.

By frequency, this clonotype is medium-sized. The chain carries TRBV11-3 and TRBJ1-6. CDR3 length: 13 residues. Germline V gives CDR1 SGHNT, CDR2 YENEEA. CDR3 protein: CASSTTYNSPLHF.

The chain recombines TRBV12-3 or TRBV12-4 with TRBJ2-3. This CDR3 region has 16 residues. The CDR3 protein is CASSFGRGGRTDTQYF.

This chain links TRBV6-2 or TRBV6-3 with TRBJ2-5; TCRdb returns TRBD2, unconfirmable since there is no DNA. Germline-derived CDR1 and CDR2 are MNHEY and SVGEGT. The CDR3 extends over 14 amino acids. The CDR3 spells CASSYSGRVETQYF.

CDR3 in amino acids: CASSLVLGGISSPLGSPLHF. The chain links TRBV7-2 to TRBJ1-6; there is no DNA to check the TCRdb D call of TRBD1. The CDR3 length is 20 residues. Germline V gene data show CDR1 as SGHTA and CDR2 as FQGNSA.

The chain couples TRBV27 to TRBJ2-3; the D call of TRBD1 rests on TCRdb alone, since no DNA is present to check it. Germline V gene sequence: CDR1 MNHEY, CDR2 SMNVEV (reference sequence). CDR3 length: 16 amino acids. The CDR3 reads CASTWAGRGGSDTQYF.

The chain employs TRBV6-2 or TRBV6-3 and TRBJ1-2. The CDR3 extends over 13 amino acids. Germline values: CDR1 MNHEY, CDR2 SVGEGT. CDR3 region: CASSYLPGGGYTF.

By frequency, this clonotype is medium-sized. J is TRBJ2-4 and V is TRBV13; the D call of TRBD2 rests on TCRdb alone, since no DNA is present to check it. In germline, CDR1 is PRHDT, CDR2 FYEKMQ (reference sequence). This CDR3 comprises 15 residues. CDR3 sequence: CASTLRRREEDIQYF.

This clonotype is medium-sized by frequency. The chain combines TRBV27 with TRBJ2-7; the D call from TCRdb, TRBD1, cannot be confirmed without DNA. The CDR3 covers 12 residues. Germline V gene sequence: CDR1 MNHEY, CDR2 SMNVEV (reference sequence). CDR3 in amino acids: CASSRTGGEQYF.

The rearrangement links TRBV19 to TRBJ1-3; the D gene TCRdb calls, TRBD1, cannot be checked with no DNA. The CDR3 length is 15 residues. The germline CDR1 and CDR2 sequences are LNHDA and SQIVND (reference sequence). CDR3 loop: CASTLQGQAGNTIYF.

The chain carries TRBV27 and TRBJ1-5; TCRdb returns TRBD1, unconfirmable since there is no DNA. The CDR3 is 15 amino acids. The germline V gene has CDR1 MNHEY and CDR2 SMNVEV (reference sequence). The CDR3 sequence is CASCIRGTGNQPQHF.

This clonotype shows up as medium-sized by frequency. The chain recombines TRBV29-1 with TRBJ2-1; TCRdb designates TRBD1, a call that cannot be tested without DNA. Germline-derived CDR1 and CDR2 are SQVTM and ANQGSEA. The CDR3 extends over 13 amino acids. The CDR3 loop reads CSVWTGWKNEQFF.

V usage is TRBV5-6 and J usage is TRBJ2-1; TCRdb lists TRBD1, though no DNA is available to test this call. In germline, CDR1 is SGHDT, CDR2 YYEEEE. The CDR3 is 15 residues long. The CDR3 protein is CASSPWDRTYNEQFF.

Its frequency marks this clonotype as medium-sized. The chain combines TRBV19 with TRBJ1-2; the TRBD1 assignment by TCRdb is unverifiable without DNA. This CDR3 region has 17 residues. Germline assignment: CDR1 LNHDA and CDR2 SQIVND (reference sequence). The chain's CDR3 is CASSIGHREGGNYGYTF.

The rearrangement links TRBV19 to TRBJ1-1. Germline-derived CDR1 and CDR2 are LNHDA and SQIVND (reference sequence). The CDR3 consists of 13 residues. CDR3 residues: CASSILEWTEAFF. The full variable domain, rest sourced from reference TRBV19 and TRBJ1-1, is DGGITQSPKYLFRKEGQNVTLSCEQNLNHDAMYWYRQDPGQGLRLIYYSQIVNDFQKGDIAEGYSVSREKKESFPLTVTSAQKNPTAFYLCASSILEWTEAFFGQGTRLTVV.

The chain couples TRBV5-6 to TRBJ2-5; the D gene TCRdb calls, TRBD1, cannot be checked with no DNA. This CDR3 contains 15 residues. Germline CDR1 is SGHDT and CDR2 is YYEEEE. CDR3 sequence reads: CASSSPQGIQETQYF.

Measured by frequency, this clonotype is medium-sized. The rearrangement links TRBV29-1 to TRBJ2-7. Germline CDR1 SQVTM, CDR2 ANQGSEA. The CDR3 runs 15 residues. CDR3 residues: CSVVMIQFPSYEQYF.

This clonotype is called medium-sized based on its frequency. The rearrangement joins TRBV10-3 to TRBJ1-2. The CDR3 runs 11 residues. The germline gives CDR1 ENHRY, CDR2 SYGVKD. CDR3 loop: CAISESTLYTF.

The rearrangement joins TRBV19 to TRBJ1-1. The length of the CDR3 is 14 residues. CDR1 and CDR2 (germline): LNHDA, SQIVND (reference sequence). CDR3 protein: CASSIALGSTEAFF.

This chain links TRBV5-4 with TRBJ2-3; the TCRdb call, TRBD2, lacks DNA for checking. Germline V lookup: CDR1 SGHNT, CDR2 YYREEE (reference sequence). This CDR3 contains 16 residues. This chain's CDR3 is CASSPVAGSSTDTQYF.

This chain links TRBV27 with TRBJ1-6. The CDR3 has 16 amino acids. CDR1 and CDR2 from the germline V gene are MNHEY and SMNVEV (reference sequence). CDR3 protein: CASSLTPSSYNSPLHF.

Its frequency marks this clonotype as medium-sized. The chain joins TRBV11-3 to TRBJ2-1; TCRdb gives TRBD1 as the D gene, but with no DNA this cannot be confirmed. The CDR3 contains 16 residues. Germline lookup yields CDR1 SGHNT and CDR2 YENEEA. CDR3 sequence: CASSSREWTGGNEQFF. The full variable domain, in which reference TRBV11-3 and TRBJ2-1 provide the parts outside the CDR3, is EAGVVQSPRYKIIEKKQPVAFWCNPISGHNTLYWYLQNLGQGPELLIRYENEEAVDDSQLPKDRFSAERLKGVDSTLKIQPAELGDSAVYLCASSSREWTGGNEQFFGPGTRLTVL.